This T cell receptor (beta chain) came from a study of T cell changes during pregnancy in multiple sclerosis. Some clones are missing from TCRdb's copy, which holds only in-frame ones; the method was immunoSEQ multiplex PCR. This sample carries under 30,000 clones, 70% to 90% of them seen once, and the ten largest clones take 0.9% to 1.2%. The receptor was isolated from a female donor in good health, enrolled as a control in a pregnancy study. The material sequenced was CD4+ T cells from peripheral blood mononuclear cells, taken in the first trimester of pregnancy.

In DNA form, the CDR3 reads TGTGCCAGCAGTTACGCCGGGAGGATCGCCGGGGAGCTGTTTTTT. As protein: CASSYAGRIAGELFF. This chain uses TRBV6-5 with TRBJ2-2, with 7 bases aligning to TRBD2. The CDR3 has 15 residues. V dropped 2 bases and J dropped 6; count of bases not matched to a gene: 6. From germline, CDR1 is MNHEY and CDR2 SVGAGI.